This record covers a single T cell receptor (beta chain). These data originate in a study of technical replicates of blood from a few donors. The assay was immunoSEQ multiplex PCR, and TCRdb's table has in-frame clones only and misses some. The top ten clones hold 0.25% to 0.3% of a sample with 80,000 to 90,000 clones, about 94% of them seen once. CDR1 is MRHNA and CDR2 is SNTAGT in the germline V gene. V was shortened by 10 bases and J by 7 bases, with 13 bases between the two germline ends. This CDR3 comprises 12 residues. The chain uses TRBV6-4 and TRBJ1-4, with unresolved D. What was sequenced was T cells isolated from PBMCs. This TCR derives from a human donor in good health. The CDR3 loop is CATNRRGEKLFF. CDR3 nucleotide sequence: TGTGCCACCAATAGGAGAGGTGAAAAACTGTTTTTT.